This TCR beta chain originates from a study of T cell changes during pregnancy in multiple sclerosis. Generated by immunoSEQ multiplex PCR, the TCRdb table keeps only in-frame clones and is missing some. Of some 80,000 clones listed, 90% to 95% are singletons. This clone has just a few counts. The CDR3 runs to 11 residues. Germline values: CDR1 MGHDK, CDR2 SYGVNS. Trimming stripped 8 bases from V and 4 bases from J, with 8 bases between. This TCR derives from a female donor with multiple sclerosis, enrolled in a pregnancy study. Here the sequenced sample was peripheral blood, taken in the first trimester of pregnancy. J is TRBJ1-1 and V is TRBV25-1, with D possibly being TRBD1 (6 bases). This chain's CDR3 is CASARGTEAFF. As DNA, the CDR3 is TGTGCCAGCGCCAGGGGCACTGAAGCTTTCTTT.